Below, 17 T cell receptor beta chains from the same sample are listed, as sequenced in a study of OX40 agonist ivuxolimab in advanced cancers. Measured with immunoSEQ multiplex PCR; TCRdb has only the in-frame clones, and not every one. The sample lists tens of thousands of clones; roughly 80% were seen once. The sample in question was CD4+ or CD8+ T cells sorted from blood, obtained in a trial of the OX40 agonist ivuxolimab. The receptors were gathered from an adult with an advanced solid tumor such as melanoma, head and neck, liver or kidney cancer.

The V call is TRBV9, the J call TRBJ2-3, with D unresolved. The germline CDR1 and CDR2 sequences are SGDLS and YYNGEE. This CDR3 has 16 amino acids. Trimming removed 0 bases from V and 4 bases from J, with 15 bases in between. CDR3 sequence reads: CASSVEGSKVADTQYF. The CDR3 DNA sequence: TGTGCCAGCAGCGTAGAAGGTAGTAAAGTTGCAGATACGCAGTATTTT.

This sequence joins TRBV7-9 and TRBJ1-6, with unresolved D. V lost 2 bases to trimming and J lost 6 bases, with 14 bases between them. CDR1 and CDR2 (germline): SEHNR, FQNEAQ (reference sequence). The CDR3 loop spans 16 amino acids. The CDR3 DNA is TGTGCCAGCAGCTTATTACGTGCCTTGGCTAATTCACCCCTCCACTTT. Amino acid sequence: CASSLLRALANSPLHF.

The V and J genes are TRBV11-1 and TRBJ1-2; D possibly corresponds to TRBD1 (5 bases). CDR1 is SGHAT and CDR2 is FQDESV in the germline V gene (reference sequence). This CDR3 is 13 amino acids long. The V end was cut by 5 bases, the J end by 2 bases, with 9 bases between. CDR3 amino acids: CASSAQGNYGYTF. CDR3 DNA sequence: TGTGCCAGCAGCGCCCAGGGAAACTATGGCTACACCTTC. The full variable domain, in which reference TRBV11-1 and TRBJ1-2 provide the parts outside the CDR3, is EAEVAQSPRYKITEKSQAVAFWCDPISGHATLYWYRQILGQGPELLVQFQDESVVDDSQLPKDRFSAERLKGVDSTLKIQPAELGDSAMYLCASSAQGNYGYTFGSGTRLTVV.

This clone was seen once. The chain carries TRBV12-5 and TRBJ1-1; tentatively, D is TRBD1 (5 bases). The ends were cut back, 0 bases at V and 8 bases at J, with 7 bases in the middle. The germline gives CDR1 LGHNT, CDR2 FRNRAP. The CDR3 extends over 12 amino acids. CDR3 sequence reads: CASGLVGAEAFF. The CDR3 DNA sequence: TGTGCTAGTGGTTTGGTCGGGGCAGAAGCTTTCTTT.

V gene TRBV30 combines with J gene TRBJ2-1; D unclear. Deletions cut 4 bases from V and 0 bases from J, with 13 bases between. CDR3 size: 15 residues. CDR1 and CDR2 (germline): GTSNPN, SVGIG (reference sequence). The CDR3 coding sequence is TGTGCCTGGATCATTGACCCCAGCTCCTACAATGAGCAGTTCTTC. This codes for CAWIIDPSSYNEQFF.

The chain recombines TRBV18 with TRBJ2-2, with D tentatively TRBD1 (5 bases). There are 16 residues in the CDR3. CDR1 KGHSH and CDR2 LQKENI come from the germline V gene. Trimming removed 1 base from V and 1 base from J, with 10 bases in between. The CDR3 nucleotides read TGTGCCAGCTCACCACGGATTCAGGGGAACACCGGGGAGCTGTTTTTT. It specifies CASSPRIQGNTGELFF. The complete variable domain, with remaining parts taken from reference TRBV18 and TRBJ2-2, reads NAGVMQNPRHLVRRRGQEARLRCSPMKGHSHVYWYRQLPEEGLKFMVYLQKENIIDESGMPKERFSAEFPKEGPSILRIQQVVRGDSAAYFCASSPRIQGNTGELFFGEGSRLTVL.

The gene calls are TRBV2 and TRBJ2-1, with 9 bases lining up with TRBD2. The CDR3 is made up of 15 amino acids. V gave up 7 bases and J gave up 5 bases; unmatched junction bases: 9. The germline V gene has CDR1 SNHLY and CDR2 FYNNEI. CDR3 loop: CASTRFSGSHNEQFF. The CDR3 region has the DNA TGTGCCAGCACCCGGTTTAGCGGGAGCCACAATGAGCAGTTCTTC.

The V gene is TRBV19, the J gene TRBJ1-5, with D possibly matching TRBD1 (5 bases). V was cut by 4 bases and J by 1 base, with 8 bases left in between. This CDR3 comprises 14 residues. Germline loops: CDR1 LNHDA, CDR2 SQIVND (reference sequence). The CDR3 nucleotides read TGTGCCAGTAGTAGCAGGGTGAGCAATCAGCCCCAGCATTTT. This translates into CASSSRVSNQPQHF.

The V gene is TRBV2, the J gene TRBJ1-4; D is unresolved. Trimming took off 4 bases at V and 0 bases at J, with 12 bases between the two ends. Germline V gene data show CDR1 as SNHLY and CDR2 as FYNNEI. The CDR3 has 16 amino acids. DNA for the CDR3: TGTGCCAGCAGTGTGGAATCGATTGCAACTAATGAAAAACTGTTTTTT. The encoded protein is CASSVESIATNEKLFF.

The genes are TRBV6-6 and TRBJ1-2; D not certain. Deletions cut 2 bases from V and 4 bases from J, with 14 bases between. CDR3 length equals 15 residues. CDR1 MNHNY and CDR2 SVGAGI come from the germline V gene (reference sequence). As DNA, the CDR3 is TGTGCCAGCAGTTACGTCTCCGGCGGTGGCTATGGCTACACCTTC. It translates to CASSYVSGGGYGYTF.

The chain joins TRBV11-3 to TRBJ2-7; D gene unclear. Germline-derived CDR1 and CDR2 are SGHNT and YENEEA. There are 14 residues in the CDR3. V lost 5 bases, J lost 6 bases, and 17 bases lay in between. CDR3 amino acids: CASSDRLVPGEQYF. Here the CDR3 DNA reads TGTGCCAGCAGCGATAGGCTAGTGCCAGGCGAGCAGTACTTC. The entire variable domain, with the rest obtained from reference TRBV11-3 and TRBJ2-7, is as follows: EAGVVQSPRYKIIEKKQPVAFWCNPISGHNTLYWYLQNLGQGPELLIRYENEEAVDDSQLPKDRFSAERLKGVDSTLKIQPAELGDSAVYLCASSDRLVPGEQYFGPGTRLTVT.

This chain joins TRBV30 and TRBJ1-1; 10 bases align to TRBD1. V trimming: 5 bases; J trimming: 5 bases; junction bases outside the gene matches: 5. CDR1 and CDR2 (germline): GTSNPN, SVGIG (reference sequence). CDR3 length: 13 amino acids. In DNA form, the CDR3 reads TGTGCCTGGGACAGGGGGCGATGGACTGAAGCTTTCTTT. It translates to CAWDRGRWTEAFF.

The chain couples TRBV6-1 to TRBJ1-1, with D perhaps matching TRBD1 (6 bases). This CDR3 has 12 residues. The germline gives CDR1 MNHNS, CDR2 SASEGT. Between the trimmed V and J ends, which lost 4 bases and 7 bases, there was a span of 10 bases. The DNA of the CDR3 is TGTGCCAGCAGTGCCGGGACACGTGAAGCTTTCTTT. It encodes CASSAGTREAFF.

Remarks on this clone: In the same sample, other DNA sequences code for this CDR3. The V and J genes are TRBV6-6 and TRBJ2-1, with 9 positions matching TRBD2. After removal of 4 bases from V and 7 bases from J, the junction contained 5 bases not matched to a gene. The germline V gene has CDR1 MNHNY and CDR2 SVGAGI (reference sequence). The CDR3 runs to 14 residues. CDR3 nucleotide sequence: TGTGCCAGCAGTTTAGCGGGAGTGGGAAATGAGCAGTTCTTC. Translation: CASSLAGVGNEQFF.

V is TRBV5-1 and J is TRBJ2-1, with 12 nucleotides matching TRBD2. The germline gives CDR1 SGHRS, CDR2 YFSETQ. Trimming at V came to 6 bases and at J to 7 bases, leaving 5 bases not matched to a gene. This CDR3 has 14 amino acids. CDR3 amino acids: CASKLAGGGNEQFF. The DNA for the CDR3 is TGCGCCAGCAAACTAGCGGGAGGTGGGAATGAGCAGTTCTTC.

The chain employs TRBV19 and TRBJ1-2; D call uncertain. The V end lost 1 base, the J end lost 4 bases, and 7 bases lay between the germline ends. CDR1 is LNHDA and CDR2 is SQIVND in the germline V gene (reference sequence). The CDR3 totals 13 residues. The CDR3 nucleotides read TGTGCCAGTAGTATAGTGGGCAGCTATGGCTACACCTTC. Amino acids: CASSIVGSYGYTF.

The rearrangement links TRBV5-1 to TRBJ1-1, with D possibly matching TRBD1 (5 bases). The V gene's germline CDR1 is SGHRS and CDR2 YFSETQ. Trimming cost V 1 base and J 5 bases, with 12 bases left between them. CDR3 size: 14 residues. CDR3 sequence: CASSLQWDGTEAFF. For the CDR3, the DNA is TGCGCCAGCAGCTTGCAGTGGGACGGGACTGAAGCTTTCTTT.